The 28 T cell receptor beta chains below come from one sample, sequenced in a study of T-cell memory formation after mild COVID-19. TCRdb ran MiXCR on the 5' RACE reads and lists one entry per CDR3 protein. The sample records 580,000 or so distinct CDR3 sequences, roughly 17% being singletons. Sequenced material: PBMCs or a T cell subset sorted from them (not recorded which). The receptors were sampled from an adult woman who had mild COVID-19 (a few samples of this study predate the infection). Cell type and time point are not known.

This clonotype was picked up a small number of times. The gene calls are TRBV4-1 and TRBJ1-5, with a tentative D call TRBD1 (5 bases). Germline CDR1 MGHRA, CDR2 YSYEKL. The V end lost 2 bases, the J end lost 1 base, and 9 bases lay between the germline ends. The CDR3 has 15 residues. CDR3 nucleotide sequence: TGCGCCAGCAGCCAATTCTGGGACAGCAATCAGCCCCAGCATTTT. The encoded protein is CASSQFWDSNQPQHF.

This sequence joins TRBV19 and TRBJ1-1; no clear D gene. Trimming cost V 1 base and J 4 bases, with 10 bases left between them. The germline CDR1 and CDR2 sequences are LNHDA and SQIVND (reference sequence). The CDR3 spans 14 residues. CDR3 DNA sequence: TGTGCCAGTAGTATAGGCCCCCGGGGCACTGAAGCTTTCTTT. Translation gives CASSIGPRGTEAFF.

This clonotype was seen more than once but under ten times. The chain combines TRBV5-1 with TRBJ2-3; D may be TRBD1 or TRBD2 (6 bases each). The germline gives CDR1 SGHRS, CDR2 YFSETQ. The V gene lost 0 bases and the J gene lost 8 bases, with 13 bases spanning the gap. The CDR3 extends over 14 amino acids. CDR3 in DNA: TGCGCCAGCAGCTTGGTCAGGGGAGGAGGTACGCAGTATTTT. Translation gives CASSLVRGGGTQYF.

This clonotype was seen a few times. V is TRBV4-2 and J is TRBJ1-2, with TRBD1 as a possible D gene (5 bases). The CDR3 sequence is 12 residues long. Germline lookup yields CDR1 LGHNA and CDR2 YNFKEQ. Trimming took off 5 bases at V and 6 bases at J, with 10 bases between the two ends. CDR3 in amino acids: CASSRARDGYTF. The CDR3 DNA reads as TGTGCCAGCAGCAGGGCCAGGGATGGCTACACCTTC.

A few counts support this clonotype. DNA of the CDR3: TGTGCCAGCAGCTTAGAACTACTAGCGGAGACCCAGTACTTC. This codes for CASSLELLAETQYF. The gene calls are TRBV7-2 and TRBJ2-5; 7 bases align to TRBD2. Germline-derived CDR1 and CDR2 are SGHTA and FQGNSA. CDR3 length equals 14 residues. Unmatched junction bases numbered 4, after V lost 1 base and J lost 5 bases.

In this sample, this clonotype turned up a few times. The chain links TRBV18 to TRBJ1-1; TRBD1 matches 7 bases. Germline CDR1 is KGHSH and CDR2 is LQKENI. The ends lost 3 bases at V and 8 bases at J; junction bases unmatched: 6. The CDR3 has 13 amino acids. The CDR3 loop is CASSPRGPKEAFF. In nucleotides, the CDR3 is TGTGCCAGCTCACCGAGGGGGCCCAAGGAAGCTTTCTTT.

The chain joins TRBV7-9 to TRBJ2-7; TRBD1 is a possible D gene (5 bases). CDR1 SEHNR and CDR2 FQNEAQ come from the germline V gene (reference sequence). V lost 2 bases and J 0 bases, leaving 14 bases between the germline ends. The CDR3 totals 16 residues. The CDR3 DNA follows: TGTGCCAGCAGCTTACATGGGGCTGACGTCTCCTACGAGCAGTACTTC. Encoded protein: CASSLHGADVSYEQYF. Filled out from reference TRBV7-9 and TRBJ2-7, the complete variable domain reads DTGVSQNPRHKITKRGQNVTFRCDPISEHNRLYWYRQTLGQGPEFLTYFQNEAQLEKSRLLSDRFSAERPKGSFSTLEIQRTEQGDSAMYLCASSLHGADVSYEQYFGPGTRLTVT.

The chain recombines TRBV10-3 with TRBJ2-7; D might be TRBD1 (6 bases). V lost 5 bases and J lost 7, with 18 bases in between. From germline, CDR1 is ENHRY and CDR2 SYGVKD. CDR3 length equals 14 residues. The DNA for the CDR3 is TGTGCCATCAGTCCTAGTACAGGGACCGGGGAGCAGTACTTC. It specifies CAISPSTGTGEQYF.

This sequence joins TRBV5-5 and TRBJ1-1, with 8 bases aligning to TRBD1. This CDR3 comprises 13 residues. Germline V CDR1 and CDR2: SGHKS, YYEKEE (reference sequence). V lost 4 bases to trimming and J lost 6 bases; unmatched junction nucleotides: 5. CDR3 loop: CASSLGTGPEAFF. The CDR3, as DNA: TGTGCCAGCAGCCTAGGGACAGGACCTGAAGCTTTCTTT.

The rearrangement uses TRBV19 and TRBJ2-3; no firm D call. CDR3 length: 14 amino acids. V shed 3 bases and J shed 2 bases, with 9 bases lying between them. CDR1 is LNHDA, CDR2 SQIVND, per germline (reference sequence). This chain's CDR3 is CASSIATNTDTQYF. CDR3 nucleotides: TGTGCCAGTAGTATTGCTACCAACACAGATACGCAGTATTTT.

This clonotype was detected many times. The gene calls are TRBV7-2 and TRBJ2-4, with a tentative D call TRBD1 (5 bases). Trimming took off 5 bases at V and 0 bases at J, with 14 bases between the two ends. Germline CDR1 is SGHTA and CDR2 is FQGNSA. The CDR3 runs to 16 residues. In DNA, the CDR3 is TGTGCCAGCAGCATCCGACAGACCCTAGCCAAAAACATTCAGTACTTC. Translated: CASSIRQTLAKNIQYF.

This clonotype was recorded many times. The chain recombines TRBV12-3 or TRBV12-4 with TRBJ2-1; D is ambiguous. Trimming took off 3 bases at V and 4 bases at J, with 10 bases between the two ends. This CDR3 has 14 amino acids. CDR3: CASSFGALYNEQFF. The CDR3 nucleotides read TGTGCCAGCAGTTTTGGAGCCCTTTACAATGAGCAGTTCTTC.

This clonotype was seen a few times. The chain couples TRBV20-1 to TRBJ2-1, with D perhaps TRBD1 (6 bases). Trimming stripped 0 bases from V and 3 bases from J, with 15 bases between. Per germline, CDR1 DFQATT and CDR2 SNEGSKA (reference sequence). This CDR3 region has 16 residues. CDR3 DNA sequence: TGCAGTGCTAGAGAGGTTGGACAGAGCTACTACAATGAGCAGTTCTTC. Protein product: CSAREVGQSYYNEQFF.

The genes are TRBV3-1 and TRBJ1-1; D gene ambiguous. The CDR3 length is 13 residues. Germline assignment: CDR1 LGHDT and CDR2 YNNKEL (reference sequence). V lost 2 bases to trimming and J lost 3 bases, with 7 bases between them. CDR3 sequence reads: CASSQHRDTEAFF. The DNA of the CDR3 is TGTGCCAGCAGCCAACATAGGGACACTGAAGCTTTCTTT.

The sample holds a few counts of this clonotype. The chain employs TRBV7-9 and TRBJ2-7; D remains ambiguous. V was clipped by 5 bases and J by 2 bases, with 10 bases between them. CDR1 is SEHNR, CDR2 FQNEAQ, per germline (reference sequence). The CDR3 runs to 13 residues. The CDR3, as DNA: TGTGCCAGCAGCCCAGACTTCGCCTACGAGCAGTACTTC. Amino acids: CASSPDFAYEQYF.

In this sample, this clonotype turned up a few times. The chain combines TRBV5-1 with TRBJ2-5; TRBD1 matches at 10 bases. Germline lookup yields CDR1 SGHRS and CDR2 YFSETQ. This CDR3 has 15 residues. V lost 3 bases and J lost 2; bases outside the gene matches: 4. CDR3 amino acids: CASSWRDRGQETQYF. The DNA for the CDR3 is TGCGCCAGCAGCTGGAGGGACAGGGGTCAAGAGACCCAGTACTTC.

The rearrangement uses TRBV7-9 and TRBJ2-3, with D hard to call. Germline assignment: CDR1 SEHNR and CDR2 FQNEAQ (reference sequence). The CDR3 spans 14 residues. Trimming stripped 5 bases from V and 1 base from J, with 10 bases between. The CDR3 reads CASSPVVGTDTQYF. The CDR3 bases are TGTGCCAGCAGCCCGGTCGTTGGCACAGATACGCAGTATTTT.

The table lists this clonotype with a few counts. This sequence joins TRBV11-3 and TRBJ1-1, with D maybe TRBD1 (5 bases). Trimming left V 4 bases short and J 4 bases short, with 13 bases between. Germline values: CDR1 SGHNT, CDR2 YENEEA. The CDR3 is 14 residues long. CDR3 DNA: TGTGCCAGCAGCTGGGCGGGGGGGACCACTGAAGCTTTCTTT. Amino acid sequence: CASSWAGGTTEAFF. Drawing the rest from reference TRBV11-3 and TRBJ1-1, the complete variable domain is EAGVVQSPRYKIIEKKQPVAFWCNPISGHNTLYWYLQNLGQGPELLIRYENEEAVDDSQLPKDRFSAERLKGVDSTLKIQPAELGDSAVYLCASSWAGGTTEAFFGQGTRLTVV.

The chain has TRBV12-5 and TRBJ2-3; 8 bases fit TRBD1. This CDR3 region has 14 residues. Germline CDR1 is LGHNT and CDR2 is FRNRAP. V lost 2 bases and J lost 7; bases outside the gene matches: 5. DNA for the CDR3: TGTGCTAGTGGTTTGAGCAGGGGGCAAAATACGCAGTATTTT. Its protein is CASGLSRGQNTQYF.

The CDR3 is CASSSAGSTYEQYF. The DNA for the CDR3 is TGTGCCAGCAGCTCCGCAGGGTCAACCTACGAGCAGTACTTC. The chain is built from TRBV5-4 and TRBJ2-7; the D gene is possibly TRBD1 (5 bases). V was trimmed by 3 bases and J by 2 bases, leaving 12 bases between them. Germline V gives CDR1 SGHNT, CDR2 YYREEE (reference sequence). This CDR3 spans 14 amino acids.

The chain recombines TRBV12-5 with TRBJ1-3; weak D call: TRBD1 (5 bases). Germline lookup yields CDR1 LGHNT and CDR2 FRNRAP. V was shortened by 1 base and J by 1 base, with 20 bases between the two germline ends. The CDR3 is 19 residues long. Here the CDR3 DNA reads TGTGCTAGTGGTTTGGCATCCCAGGTGGGACTAAGATCTGGAAACACCATATATTTT. Its translation is CASGLASQVGLRSGNTIYF.

This sequence joins TRBV5-1 and TRBJ2-5; perhaps D is TRBD1 or TRBD2 (6 bases each). The CDR3 extends over 16 amino acids. Per germline, CDR1 SGHRS and CDR2 YFSETQ. Trimming pared 4 bases from V and 1 base from J, leaving 17 bases between. The CDR3 nucleotides read TGCGCCAGCAGCCCTAACGGGGGCAGCCGCCAAGAGACCCAGTACTTC. Residues: CASSPNGGSRQETQYF. The variable domain in full, with the rest retrieved from reference TRBV5-1 and TRBJ2-5, is KAGVTQTPRYLIKTRGQQVTLSCSPISGHRSVSWYQQTPGQGLQFLFEYFSETQRNKGNFPGRFSGRQFSNSRSEMNVSTLELGDSALYLCASSPNGGSRQETQYFGPGTRLLVL.

This clonotype was found a few times. This sequence joins TRBV7-6 and TRBJ1-2; 7 nucleotides match TRBD1. CDR1 is SGHVS and CDR2 is FNYEAQ in the germline V gene. After removal of 1 base from V and 7 bases from J, the junction contained 12 bases not matched to a gene. The CDR3 is 16 amino acids. The CDR3 DNA sequence: TGTGCCAGCAGCTTAGAGAAGACGACAGGGACGGGTGGCTACACCTTC. As protein: CASSLEKTTGTGGYTF.

This clonotype was detected only a few times. This sequence joins TRBV6-6 and TRBJ2-6, with D perhaps matching TRBD2 (6 bases). The CDR3 is 16 residues long. Trimming removed 6 bases at V and 0 bases at J, with 12 bases between. The V gene's germline CDR1 is MNHNY and CDR2 SVGAGI (reference sequence). The CDR3 region is CASSRDGGSGANVLTF. The CDR3 nucleotides are TGTGCCAGCAGCCGGGACGGGGGCTCTGGGGCCAACGTCCTGACTTTC.

The chain uses TRBV12-3 or TRBV12-4 and TRBJ2-3; D remains ambiguous. CDR3 size: 12 residues. With 6 bases removed from V and 6 bases from J, the gap between germline ends came to 10 bases. In nucleotides, the CDR3 is TGTGCCAGCAGGACAATGGACGATACGCAGTATTTT. Its translation is CASRTMDDTQYF.

This clonotype has more than one count but fewer than ten. The chain carries TRBV7-2 and TRBJ2-4, with TRBD2 matching over 10 bases. The CDR3 sequence is 17 residues long. V lost 1 base, J lost 0 bases, and 3 bases stayed unmatched. Per the germline V gene, CDR1 is SGHTA and CDR2 is FQGNSA. CDR3 in DNA: TGTGCCAGCAGCTTAGGACTAGCGGGTCTAGCCAAAAACATTCAGTACTTC. Translating gives CASSLGLAGLAKNIQYF.

This clonotype was detected once. The chain links TRBV27 to TRBJ1-6; 7 bases align to TRBD1. The V segment lost 6 bases and the J segment 0 bases; nucleotides outside the gene matches: 5. Germline V gives CDR1 MNHEY, CDR2 SMNVEV (reference sequence). The CDR3 has 16 amino acids. CDR3 amino acids: CASRTGESSYNSPLHF. The CDR3 DNA sequence: TGTGCCAGCAGAACAGGGGAAAGCTCCTATAATTCACCCCTCCACTTT.

The chain combines TRBV19 with TRBJ2-2, with TRBD1 as a possible D gene (6 bases). CDR3 length: 14 amino acids. V was trimmed by 8 bases and J by 3 bases, leaving 13 bases between them. Germline V gene data show CDR1 as LNHDA and CDR2 as SQIVND (reference sequence). The CDR3 bases are TGTGCCAGTGGACGGACAGTCTACACCGGGGAGCTGTTTTTT. Protein sequence: CASGRTVYTGELFF. Variable domain in full (rest from reference TRBV19 and TRBJ2-2): DGGITQSPKYLFRKEGQNVTLSCEQNLNHDAMYWYRQDPGQGLRLIYYSQIVNDFQKGDIAEGYSVSREKKESFPLTVTSAQKNPTAFYLCASGRTVYTGELFFGEGSRLTVL.